This TCR beta chain was recovered during a study of PD-L1 blockade in urothelial cancer. Method: immunoSEQ multiplex PCR; TCRdb's copy keeps in-frame clones and lacks some. The table has under 35,000 clones, 89% seen once. The time point was: peripheral blood 6 weeks after treatment start. The CDR3 is made up of 15 amino acids. Germline V gene sequence: CDR1 SGHAT, CDR2 FQNNGV. With V trimmed by 4 bases and J by 5 bases, 5 bases remained unmatched. Specimen: PBMCs, collected around atezolizumab (anti-PD-L1) treatment. The rearrangement links TRBV11-2 to TRBJ2-5, with 12 bases matching TRBD2. This sequence was found in a man older than 75 with urothelial cancer. The CDR3 loop is CASSSRLAGAETQYF. The CDR3 DNA reads as TGTGCCAGCAGCTCCCGACTAGCGGGAGCGGAGACCCAGTACTTC.